These T cell receptor beta chains were read from a single sample in a study of cytomegalovirus exposure and HLA in healthy donors. This table comes from immunoSEQ multiplex PCR, and its TCRdb copy is limited to in-frame clones, with some not included. The profile shows around 250,000 clones, roughly four fifths of them singletons. Sample: PBMCs. The receptors were gathered from a woman in her sixties in good health and CMV-seropositive. Each CDR3 is given with its conserved first and last residue. Each record gives: CDR3 protein, CDR3 DNA, D gene, clone size, V gene, J gene. The D gene is left open where the match is weak. Clone size is shown for a subset of rows, as once, few, many or a class of expanded clone.

cdr3_aa: CATQGRNTGELFF
cdr3_nt: TGTGCTACTCAGGGGCGGAACACCGGGGAGCTGTTTTTT
d_call: NA
clone_size: NA
v_call: TRBV7-6
j_call: TRBJ2-2

cdr3_aa: CASSPSGTKRDEQFF
cdr3_nt: TGTGCCAGTAGTCCAAGTGGTACCAAGAGAGATGAGCAGTTCTTC
d_call: NA
clone_size: NA
v_call: TRBV19
j_call: TRBJ2-1

cdr3_aa: CASSLGPRNTQYF
cdr3_nt: TGTGCTAGCAGCTTGGGGCCCAGGAATACGCAGTATTTT
d_call: NA
clone_size: NA
v_call: TRBV7-7
j_call: TRBJ2-3

cdr3_aa: CASSLLAGVSANTGELFF
cdr3_nt: TGTGCCAGCAGCTTATTGGCGGGGGTATCCGCGAACACCGGGGAGCTGTTTTTT
d_call: TRBD2
clone_size: few
v_call: TRBV7-3
j_call: TRBJ2-2

cdr3_aa: CASSLSSVGPYEQYF
cdr3_nt: TGTGCCAGCAGCCTCTCTAGCGTGGGGCCTTACGAGCAGTACTTC
d_call: NA
clone_size: NA
v_call: TRBV11-2
j_call: TRBJ2-7

cdr3_aa: CASSDGTSGNAYEQYF
cdr3_nt: TGTGCCAGCAGTGACGGGACTAGCGGGAATGCCTACGAGCAGTACTTC
d_call: TRBD2
clone_size: once
v_call: TRBV6-1
j_call: TRBJ2-7

cdr3_aa: CASSPLQGQYF
cdr3_nt: TGTGCCAGCAGTCCCCTCCAGGGGCAGTACTTC
d_call: NA
clone_size: NA
v_call: TRBV6-1
j_call: TRBJ2-7

cdr3_aa: CASSKGSLGLPNEQFF
cdr3_nt: TGTGCCAGCAGCAAAGGCTCTTTGGGACTACCCAATGAGCAGTTCTTC
d_call: NA
clone_size: NA
v_call: TRBV21-1
j_call: TRBJ2-1

cdr3_aa: CASSTRRTGVNEKLFF
cdr3_nt: TGTGCCAGTAGTACTCGGAGGACAGGGGTCAATGAAAAACTGTTTTTT
d_call: TRBD1
clone_size: NA
v_call: TRBV19
j_call: TRBJ1-4

cdr3_aa: CASSSSRLFGNTIYF
cdr3_nt: TGTGCCAGCAGCTCGTCTAGGCTGTTCGGAAACACCATATATTTT
d_call: NA
clone_size: NA
v_call: TRBV6-5
j_call: TRBJ1-3

cdr3_aa: CASKRLALRGNIQYF
cdr3_nt: TGTGCCAGCAAGAGGCTAGCCCTCCGGGGAAACATTCAGTACTTC
d_call: NA
clone_size: NA
v_call: TRBV2
j_call: TRBJ2-4

cdr3_aa: CASSFSGTANTGELFF
cdr3_nt: TGTGCCAGCAGTTTTAGCGGGACCGCGAACACCGGGGAGCTGTTTTTT
d_call: TRBD2
clone_size: NA
v_call: TRBV7-9
j_call: TRBJ2-2

cdr3_aa: CASSEQGIRTEAFF
cdr3_nt: TGCGCCAGCAGCGAACAGGGTATAAGGACTGAAGCTTTCTTT
d_call: NA
clone_size: NA
v_call: TRBV5-1
j_call: TRBJ1-1

cdr3_aa: CASRQGARGTGELFF
cdr3_nt: TGCGCCAGCAGGCAGGGGGCGAGGGGCACCGGGGAGCTGTTTTTT
d_call: TRBD1
clone_size: NA
v_call: TRBV10-2
j_call: TRBJ2-2

cdr3_aa: CASSSSNNRGLGGYTF
cdr3_nt: TGTGCCAGCAGTTCGTCTAACAACAGGGGGCTTGGTGGCTACACCTTC
d_call: TRBD1
clone_size: NA
v_call: TRBV6-6
j_call: TRBJ1-2

cdr3_aa: CASSVPGGGYNEQFF
cdr3_nt: TGTGCCAGTAGTGTCCCGGGCGGGGGGTACAATGAGCAGTTCTTC
d_call: TRBD2
clone_size: NA
v_call: TRBV19
j_call: TRBJ2-1

cdr3_aa: CATSRELGGGFGYGYTF
cdr3_nt: TGTGCCACCAGCAGAGAACTAGGTGGAGGATTTGGCTATGGCTACACCTTC
d_call: NA
clone_size: NA
v_call: TRBV15
j_call: TRBJ1-2

cdr3_aa: CASRLTGAGANVLTF
cdr3_nt: TGTGCCAGCAGGCTGACAGGGGCTGGGGCCAACGTCCTGACTTTC
d_call: TRBD1
clone_size: NA
v_call: TRBV28
j_call: TRBJ2-6

cdr3_aa: CASSSRQGIRANVLTF
cdr3_nt: TGTGCCAGCAGCTCTCGTCAGGGTATTAGGGCCAACGTCCTGACTTTC
d_call: NA
clone_size: NA
v_call: TRBV27
j_call: TRBJ2-6

cdr3_aa: CASRRRGTGGVMRGYTF
cdr3_nt: TGTGCCAGCAGGCGGCGGGGGACAGGGGGCGTTATGAGGGGCTACACCTTC
d_call: TRBD1
clone_size: NA
v_call: TRBV5-6
j_call: TRBJ1-2

cdr3_aa: CASRPDSPATEAFF
cdr3_nt: TGTGCCAGCAGGCCTGACAGCCCGGCAACTGAAGCTTTCTTT
d_call: NA
clone_size: NA
v_call: TRBV6-6
j_call: TRBJ1-1

cdr3_aa: CASSVRDGRRQRNTGELFF
cdr3_nt: TGCGCCAGCAGCGTTAGGGATGGGAGGAGGCAACGGAACACCGGGGAGCTGTTTTTT
d_call: NA
clone_size: NA
v_call: TRBV5-1
j_call: TRBJ2-2

cdr3_aa: CASSNRQLSEAFF
cdr3_nt: TGTGCCAGCAGTAACAGACAACTGTCTGAAGCTTTCTTT
d_call: NA
clone_size: NA
v_call: TRBV27
j_call: TRBJ1-1

cdr3_aa: CASSLQAVNTGELFF
cdr3_nt: TGTGCCAGCAGCTTACAAGCGGTGAACACCGGGGAGCTGTTTTTT
d_call: NA
clone_size: NA
v_call: TRBV5-5
j_call: TRBJ2-2

cdr3_aa: CASRGTGGYYNEQFF
cdr3_nt: TGTGCCAGCAGGGGGACGGGAGGTTATTACAATGAGCAGTTCTTC
d_call: TRBD2
clone_size: NA
v_call: TRBV27
j_call: TRBJ2-1

cdr3_aa: CASSPGQGARLRSDEQYF
cdr3_nt: TGTGCCAGCAGCCCGGGACAGGGGGCGCGTTTGAGGTCCGACGAGCAGTACTTC
d_call: TRBD1
clone_size: NA
v_call: TRBV11-3
j_call: TRBJ2-7

cdr3_aa: CASSPNRRGEAFF
cdr3_nt: TGTGCCAGCAGCCCAAACAGGCGGGGGGAAGCTTTCTTT
d_call: NA
clone_size: NA
v_call: TRBV7-3
j_call: TRBJ1-1

cdr3_aa: CASSETGLNTEAFF
cdr3_nt: TGTGCCAGCAGTGAGACAGGGTTGAACACTGAAGCTTTCTTT
d_call: TRBD1
clone_size: NA
v_call: TRBV9
j_call: TRBJ1-1

cdr3_aa: CASSGQGSDSYNEQFF
cdr3_nt: TGTGCCAGCAGTGGACAGGGCTCGGACTCCTACAATGAGCAGTTCTTC
d_call: TRBD1
clone_size: NA
v_call: TRBV6-1
j_call: TRBJ2-1

cdr3_aa: CASSVEGGPYGYTF
cdr3_nt: TGTGCCAGCAGCGTAGAGGGGGGGCCCTATGGCTACACCTTC
d_call: NA
clone_size: NA
v_call: TRBV9
j_call: TRBJ1-2

cdr3_aa: CASSIQGADTQYF
cdr3_nt: TGTGCCAGTAGTATACAGGGGGCAGATACGCAGTATTTT
d_call: TRBD1
clone_size: NA
v_call: TRBV19
j_call: TRBJ2-3

cdr3_aa: CASSARPGSPYEQYF
cdr3_nt: TGTGCCAGCAGCGCCCGACCCGGGTCTCCCTACGAGCAGTACTTC
d_call: NA
clone_size: NA
v_call: TRBV9
j_call: TRBJ2-7

cdr3_aa: CASSARDRNTEAFF
cdr3_nt: TGCGCCAGCAGCGCCCGGGACAGGAACACTGAAGCTTTCTTT
d_call: TRBD1
clone_size: NA
v_call: TRBV5-1
j_call: TRBJ1-1

cdr3_aa: CASSLESGLSSGELFF
cdr3_nt: TGTGCCAGCAGCTTAGAGAGCGGCCTTAGCTCCGGGGAGCTGTTTTTT
d_call: NA
clone_size: NA
v_call: TRBV7-6
j_call: TRBJ2-2

cdr3_aa: CASRTLAGNEQFF
cdr3_nt: TGTGCCAGCAGGACTTTAGCGGGGAATGAGCAGTTCTTC
d_call: TRBD2
clone_size: NA
v_call: TRBV6-1
j_call: TRBJ2-1

cdr3_aa: CASGIRSRKWGGEQFF
cdr3_nt: TGTGCTAGTGGTATCCGCTCTAGGAAGTGGGGGGGTGAGCAGTTCTTC
d_call: TRBD2
clone_size: NA
v_call: TRBV12-5
j_call: TRBJ2-1

cdr3_aa: CASSQRTGRVIWNEQFF
cdr3_nt: TGCGCCAGCAGCCAGCGGACAGGCCGAGTCATATGGAATGAGCAGTTCTTC
d_call: TRBD1
clone_size: NA
v_call: TRBV4-1
j_call: TRBJ2-1

cdr3_aa: CASSEIGYQETQYF
cdr3_nt: TGTGCCAGCAGTGAAATCGGGTACCAAGAGACCCAGTACTTC
d_call: NA
clone_size: NA
v_call: TRBV2
j_call: TRBJ2-5

cdr3_aa: CASSVIGTAGYGYTF
cdr3_nt: TGTGCCAGCAGCGTGATCGGGACAGCGGGTTATGGCTACACCTTC
d_call: TRBD1
clone_size: many
v_call: TRBV5-4
j_call: TRBJ1-2

cdr3_aa: CASSSENLQGADSPLHF
cdr3_nt: TGCGCCAGCAGCTCGGAGAATCTACAGGGGGCGGATTCACCCCTCCACTTT
d_call: TRBD1
clone_size: NA
v_call: TRBV5-1
j_call: TRBJ1-6

cdr3_aa: CASSLRREKLFF
cdr3_nt: TGTGCCAGCAGCCTACGCAGGGAAAAACTGTTTTTT
d_call: NA
clone_size: NA
v_call: TRBV7-8
j_call: TRBJ1-4

cdr3_aa: CASSLGRTSGTDTQYF
cdr3_nt: TGTGCCAGCAGCTTGGGGAGGACTAGTGGCACAGATACGCAGTATTTT
d_call: TRBD2
clone_size: NA
v_call: TRBV5-4
j_call: TRBJ2-3

cdr3_aa: CASSEQGISGNTIYF
cdr3_nt: TGTGCCAGTAGTGAACAGGGGATATCTGGAAACACCATATATTTT
d_call: TRBD1
clone_size: NA
v_call: TRBV19
j_call: TRBJ1-3

cdr3_aa: CSALHNEQFF
cdr3_nt: TGCAGTGCTCTCCACAATGAGCAGTTCTTC
d_call: NA
clone_size: NA
v_call: TRBV20-1
j_call: TRBJ2-1

cdr3_aa: CASSIQGQGEYEQYF
cdr3_nt: TGTGCCAGTAGTATACAAGGACAGGGGGAATACGAGCAGTACTTC
d_call: TRBD1
clone_size: NA
v_call: TRBV19
j_call: TRBJ2-7